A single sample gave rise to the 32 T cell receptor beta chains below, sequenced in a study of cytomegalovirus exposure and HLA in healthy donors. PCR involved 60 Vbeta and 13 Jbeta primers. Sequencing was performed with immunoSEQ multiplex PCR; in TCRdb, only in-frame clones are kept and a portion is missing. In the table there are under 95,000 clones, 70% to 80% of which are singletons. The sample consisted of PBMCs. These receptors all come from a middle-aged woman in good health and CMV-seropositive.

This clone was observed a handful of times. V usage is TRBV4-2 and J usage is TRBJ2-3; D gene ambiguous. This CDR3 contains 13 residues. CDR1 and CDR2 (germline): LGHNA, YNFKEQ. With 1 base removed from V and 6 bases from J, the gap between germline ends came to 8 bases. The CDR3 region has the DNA TGTGCCAGCAGCCAAGTTACGGTCGATACGCAGTATTTT. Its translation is CASSQVTVDTQYF.

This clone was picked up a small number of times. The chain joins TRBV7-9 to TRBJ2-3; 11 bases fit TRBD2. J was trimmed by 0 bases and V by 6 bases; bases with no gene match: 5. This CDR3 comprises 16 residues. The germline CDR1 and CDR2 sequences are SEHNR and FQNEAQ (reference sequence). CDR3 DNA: TGTGCCAGCAGTCGGACTAGCGGGTTGAGCACAGATACGCAGTATTTT. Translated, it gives CASSRTSGLSTDTQYF.

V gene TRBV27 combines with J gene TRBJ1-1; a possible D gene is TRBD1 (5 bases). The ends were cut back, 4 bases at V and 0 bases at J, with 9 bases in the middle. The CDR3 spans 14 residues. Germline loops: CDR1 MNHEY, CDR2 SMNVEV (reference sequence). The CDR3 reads CASSSDTLNTEAFF. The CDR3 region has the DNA TGTGCCAGCAGTTCGGACACCTTGAACACTGAAGCTTTCTTT.

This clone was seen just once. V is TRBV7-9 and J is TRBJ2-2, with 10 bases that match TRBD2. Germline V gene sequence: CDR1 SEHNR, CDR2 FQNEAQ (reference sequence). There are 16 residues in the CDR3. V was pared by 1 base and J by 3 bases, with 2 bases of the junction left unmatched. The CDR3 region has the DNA TGTGCCAGCAGCTTAGAGGGACTAGCGTACACCGGGGAGCTGTTTTTT. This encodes CASSLEGLAYTGELFF.

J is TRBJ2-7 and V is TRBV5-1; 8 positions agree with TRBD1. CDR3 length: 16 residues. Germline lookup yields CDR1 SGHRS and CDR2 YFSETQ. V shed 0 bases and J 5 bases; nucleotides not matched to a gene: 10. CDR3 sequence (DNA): TGCGCCAGCAGCTTGGCCTATGACAGGGGCGGCCACGAGCAGTACTTC. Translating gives CASSLAYDRGGHEQYF. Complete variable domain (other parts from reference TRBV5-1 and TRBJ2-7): KAGVTQTPRYLIKTRGQQVTLSCSPISGHRSVSWYQQTPGQGLQFLFEYFSETQRNKGNFPGRFSGRQFSNSRSEMNVSTLELGDSALYLCASSLAYDRGGHEQYFGPGTRLTVT.

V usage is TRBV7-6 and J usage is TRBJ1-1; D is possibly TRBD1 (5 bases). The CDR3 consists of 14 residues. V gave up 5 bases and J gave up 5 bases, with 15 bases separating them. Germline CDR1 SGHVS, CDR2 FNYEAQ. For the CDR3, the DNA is TGTGCCAGCAGCATCTCCGGGGGGAGGACTGAAGCTTTCTTT. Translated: CASSISGGRTEAFF.

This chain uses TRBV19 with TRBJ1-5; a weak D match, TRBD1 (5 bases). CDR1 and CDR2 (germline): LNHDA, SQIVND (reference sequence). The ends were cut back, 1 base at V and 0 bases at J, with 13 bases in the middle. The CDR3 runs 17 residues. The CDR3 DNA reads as TGTGCCAGTAGTATAGTAGGGGCACCTAGTAGCAATCAGCCCCAGCATTTT. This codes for CASSIVGAPSSNQPQHF.

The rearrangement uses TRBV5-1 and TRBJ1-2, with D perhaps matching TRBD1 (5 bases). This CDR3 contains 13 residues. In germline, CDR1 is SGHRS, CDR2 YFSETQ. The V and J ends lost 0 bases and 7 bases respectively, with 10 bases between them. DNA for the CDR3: TGCGCCAGCAGCTTGGTTCAGGGTGGTGGCTACACCTTC. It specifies CASSLVQGGGYTF.

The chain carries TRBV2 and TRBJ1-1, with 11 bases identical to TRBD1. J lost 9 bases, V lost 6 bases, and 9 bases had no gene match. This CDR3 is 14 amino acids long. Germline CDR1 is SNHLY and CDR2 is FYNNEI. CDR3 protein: CASRDVGQGAKAFF. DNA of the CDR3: TGTGCCAGCAGAGACGTCGGACAGGGGGCTAAAGCTTTCTTT.

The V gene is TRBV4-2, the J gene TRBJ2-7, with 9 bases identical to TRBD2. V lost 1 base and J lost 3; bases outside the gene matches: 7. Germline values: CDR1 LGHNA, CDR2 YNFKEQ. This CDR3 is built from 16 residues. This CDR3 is CASSQGEGLARYEQYF. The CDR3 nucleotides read TGTGCCAGCAGCCAAGGCGAGGGACTAGCACGCTACGAGCAGTACTTC.

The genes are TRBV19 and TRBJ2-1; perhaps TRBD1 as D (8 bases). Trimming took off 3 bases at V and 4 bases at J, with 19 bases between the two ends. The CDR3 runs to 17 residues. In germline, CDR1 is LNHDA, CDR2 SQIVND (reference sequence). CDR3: CASSIPNDRGLYNEQFF. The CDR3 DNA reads TGTGCCAGTAGTATTCCCAACGACAGGGGACTATACAATGAGCAGTTCTTC.

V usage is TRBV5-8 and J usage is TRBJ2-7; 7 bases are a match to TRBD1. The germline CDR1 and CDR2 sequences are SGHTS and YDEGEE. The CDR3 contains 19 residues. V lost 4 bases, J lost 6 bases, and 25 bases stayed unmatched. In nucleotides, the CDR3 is TGTGCCAGCAGCCCGGTTGGGGGTCCGGCCGACAGGGTGATCGCCGAGCAGTACTTC. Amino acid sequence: CASSPVGGPADRVIAEQYF. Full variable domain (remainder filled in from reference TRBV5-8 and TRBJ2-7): EAGVTQSPTHLIKTRGQQATLRCSPISGHTSVYWYQQALGLGLQFLLWYDEGEERNRGNFPPRFSGRQFPNYSSELNVNALELEDSALYLCASSPVGGPADRVIAEQYFGPGTRLTVT.

Here the CDR3 DNA reads TGCGCCAGCAGCTTGGCTAGCGGGGAGCGCATCGAGCAGTACTTC. Encoded protein: CASSLASGERIEQYF. The chain combines TRBV5-1 with TRBJ2-7; 9 positions agree with TRBD2. The CDR3 contains 15 residues. The V and J ends lost 0 bases and 6 bases, in that order; junction bases with no gene match: 7. Per the germline V gene, CDR1 is SGHRS and CDR2 is YFSETQ.

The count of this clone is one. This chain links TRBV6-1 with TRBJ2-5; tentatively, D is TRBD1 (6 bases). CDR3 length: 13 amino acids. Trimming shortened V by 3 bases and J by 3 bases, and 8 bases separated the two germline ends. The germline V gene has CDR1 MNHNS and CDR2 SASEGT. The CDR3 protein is CASSDWDKETQYF. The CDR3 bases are TGTGCCAGCAGTGATTGGGACAAAGAGACCCAGTACTTC.

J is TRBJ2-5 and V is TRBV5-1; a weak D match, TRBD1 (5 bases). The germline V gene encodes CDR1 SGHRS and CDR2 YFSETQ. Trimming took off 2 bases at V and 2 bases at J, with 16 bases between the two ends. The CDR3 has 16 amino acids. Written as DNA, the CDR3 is TGCGCCAGCAGCTTTGGGGCAGTTTCAAGGCAAGAGACCCAGTACTTC. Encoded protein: CASSFGAVSRQETQYF.

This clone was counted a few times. The CDR3 spells CATSEPGTVNTEAFF. CDR3 coding DNA: TGTGCCACCAGCGAGCCCGGGACAGTGAACACTGAAGCTTTCTTT. The chain is built from TRBV15 and TRBJ1-1; TRBD1 matches at 7 bases. V lost 5 bases, J lost 0 bases, and 6 bases stayed unmatched. There are 15 residues in the CDR3. CDR1 and CDR2 from the germline V gene are LNHNV and YYDKDF (reference sequence). The full variable domain, rest sourced from reference TRBV15 and TRBJ1-1, is DAMVIQNPRYQVTQFGKPVTLSCSQTLNHNVMYWYQQKSSQAPKLLFHYYDKDFNNEADTPDNFQSRRPNTSFCFLDIRSPGLGDTAMYLCATSEPGTVNTEAFFGQGTRLTVV.

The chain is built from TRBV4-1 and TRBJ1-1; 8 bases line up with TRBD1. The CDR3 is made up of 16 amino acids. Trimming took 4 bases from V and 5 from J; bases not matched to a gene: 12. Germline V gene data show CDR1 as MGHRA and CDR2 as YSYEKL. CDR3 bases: TGCGCCAGCAGCCTGAGTTCGCAGGGGGCTTGGACTGAAGCTTTCTTT. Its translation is CASSLSSQGAWTEAFF.

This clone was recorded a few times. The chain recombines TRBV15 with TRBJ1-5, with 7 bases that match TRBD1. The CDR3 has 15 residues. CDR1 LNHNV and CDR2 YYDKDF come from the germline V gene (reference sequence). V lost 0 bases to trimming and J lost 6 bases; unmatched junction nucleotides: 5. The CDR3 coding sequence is TGTGCCACCAGCAGAGACAGGGGGGAAAGTCAGCCCCAGCATTTT. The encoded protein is CATSRDRGESQPQHF.

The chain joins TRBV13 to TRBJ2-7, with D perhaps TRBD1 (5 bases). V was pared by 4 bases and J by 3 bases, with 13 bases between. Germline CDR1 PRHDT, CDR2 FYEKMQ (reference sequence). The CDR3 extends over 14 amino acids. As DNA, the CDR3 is TGTGCCAGCAGCTACGGACAAGACCTCTACGAGCAGTACTTC. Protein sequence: CASSYGQDLYEQYF.

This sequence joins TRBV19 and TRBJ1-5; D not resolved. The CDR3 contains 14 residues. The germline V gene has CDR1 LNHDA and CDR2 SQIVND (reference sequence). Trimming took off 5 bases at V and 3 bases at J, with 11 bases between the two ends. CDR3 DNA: TGTGCCAGTAGTCGAGGGCAAGCCAATCAGCCCCAGCATTTT. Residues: CASSRGQANQPQHF.

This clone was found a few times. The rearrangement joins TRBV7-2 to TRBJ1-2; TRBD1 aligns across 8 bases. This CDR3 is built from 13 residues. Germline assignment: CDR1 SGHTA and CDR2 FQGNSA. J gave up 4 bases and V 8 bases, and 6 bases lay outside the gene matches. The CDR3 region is CASADRVGYGYTF. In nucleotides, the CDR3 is TGTGCCAGCGCGGACAGGGTGGGCTATGGCTACACCTTC.

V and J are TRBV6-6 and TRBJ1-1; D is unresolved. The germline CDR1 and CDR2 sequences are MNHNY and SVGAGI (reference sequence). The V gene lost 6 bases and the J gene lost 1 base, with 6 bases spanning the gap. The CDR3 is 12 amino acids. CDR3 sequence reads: CASSKQNTEAFF. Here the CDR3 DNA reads TGTGCCAGCAGCAAACAGAACACTGAAGCTTTCTTT.

CDR3 protein: CASSLGPGSYYGYTF. The CDR3 coding sequence is TGTGCCAGCAGCTTAGGACCGGGGAGCTACTATGGCTACACCTTC. The V gene is TRBV7-6, the J gene TRBJ1-2, with D unresolved. From germline, CDR1 is SGHVS and CDR2 FNYEAQ. This CDR3 has 15 amino acids. Trimming took 1 base from V and 3 from J, leaving 12 bases between them.

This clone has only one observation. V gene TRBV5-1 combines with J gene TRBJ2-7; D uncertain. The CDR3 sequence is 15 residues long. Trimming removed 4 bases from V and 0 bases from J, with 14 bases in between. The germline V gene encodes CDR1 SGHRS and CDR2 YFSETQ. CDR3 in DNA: TGCGCCAGCAGCCGCTGGAGTGGCAGCTCCTACGAGCAGTACTTC. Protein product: CASSRWSGSSYEQYF.

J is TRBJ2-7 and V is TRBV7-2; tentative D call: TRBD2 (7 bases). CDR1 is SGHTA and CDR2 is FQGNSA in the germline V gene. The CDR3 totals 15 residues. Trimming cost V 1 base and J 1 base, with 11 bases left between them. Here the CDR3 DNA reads TGTGCCAGCAGCTTAGAAGGGGGGGCATCCTACGAGCAGTACTTC. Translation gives CASSLEGGASYEQYF. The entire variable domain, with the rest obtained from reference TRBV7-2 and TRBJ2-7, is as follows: GAGVSQSPSNKVTEKGKDVELRCDPISGHTALYWYRQSLGQGLEFLIYFQGNSAPDKSGLPSDRFSAERTGGSVSTLTIQRTQQEDSAVYLCASSLEGGASYEQYFGPGTRLTVT.

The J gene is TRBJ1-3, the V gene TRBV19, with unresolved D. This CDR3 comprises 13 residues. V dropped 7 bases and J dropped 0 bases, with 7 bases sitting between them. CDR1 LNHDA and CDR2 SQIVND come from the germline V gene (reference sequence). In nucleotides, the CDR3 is TGTGCCAGTACAGACTACTCTGGAAACACCATATATTTT. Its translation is CASTDYSGNTIYF.

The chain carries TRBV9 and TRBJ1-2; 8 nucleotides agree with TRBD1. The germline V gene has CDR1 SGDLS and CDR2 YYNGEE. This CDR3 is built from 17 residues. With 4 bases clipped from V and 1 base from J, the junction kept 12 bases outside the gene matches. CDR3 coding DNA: TGTGCCAGCAGCAAAGCCCAGGGGGCGACCTTTAACTATGGCTACACCTTC. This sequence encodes CASSKAQGATFNYGYTF.

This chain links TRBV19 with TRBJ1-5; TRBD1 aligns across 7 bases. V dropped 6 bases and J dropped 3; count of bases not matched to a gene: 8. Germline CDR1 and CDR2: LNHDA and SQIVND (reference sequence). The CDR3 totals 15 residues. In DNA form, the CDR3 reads TGTGCCAGTAGGAGGACAGGCGGATACAATCAGCCCCAGCATTTT. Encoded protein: CASRRTGGYNQPQHF.

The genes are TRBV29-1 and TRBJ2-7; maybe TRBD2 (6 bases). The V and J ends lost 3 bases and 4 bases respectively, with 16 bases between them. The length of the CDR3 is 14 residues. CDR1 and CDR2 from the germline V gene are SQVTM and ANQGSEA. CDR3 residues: CSVDLAEQPYEQYF. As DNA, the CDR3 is TGCAGCGTTGATTTAGCGGAACAGCCTTACGAGCAGTACTTC.

CDR3 sequence reads: CATSRGSSGANVLTF. CDR3 nucleotides: TGTGCCACCAGCAGAGGGAGCTCTGGGGCCAACGTCCTGACTTTC. This chain uses TRBV15 with TRBJ2-6, with D unresolved. Trimming stripped 1 base from V and 0 bases from J, with 4 bases between. Germline V CDR1 and CDR2: LNHNV, YYDKDF (reference sequence). CDR3 length equals 15 residues.

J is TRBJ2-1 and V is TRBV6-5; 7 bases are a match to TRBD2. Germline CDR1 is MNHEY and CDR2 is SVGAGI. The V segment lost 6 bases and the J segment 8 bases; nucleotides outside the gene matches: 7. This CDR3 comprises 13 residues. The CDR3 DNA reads TGTGCCAGCAGCACACTAGCGCTCCATGAGCAGTTCTTC. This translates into CASSTLALHEQFF.

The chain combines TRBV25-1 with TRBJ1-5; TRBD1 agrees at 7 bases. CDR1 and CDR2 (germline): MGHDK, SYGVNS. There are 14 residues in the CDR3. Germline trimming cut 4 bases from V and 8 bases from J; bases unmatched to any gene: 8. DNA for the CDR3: TGTGCCAGCAGTGCCCAGACAGGGTGGGAGCCCCAGCATTTT. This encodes CASSAQTGWEPQHF.